Listed here are 9 T cell receptor beta chains from one sample, sequenced in a study of blood T cell repertoires in COVID-19. Assay: immunoSEQ multiplex PCR; the TCRdb copy retains only in-frame clones and omits some. The sample lists 150,000 to 200,000 clones; approximately 80% were seen once. The sequenced material came from PBMCs or T cells enriched from blood (not recorded which). The receptors derive from a man in his fifties or sixties who had recovered from COVID-19.

About this clone: At the DNA level, this CDR3 is encoded by other sequences in the same sample as well. This chain links TRBV28 with TRBJ2-1, with D perhaps matching TRBD2 (6 bases). The CDR3 covers 14 residues. Trimming removed 7 bases from V and 0 bases from J, with 10 bases in between. Germline V lookup: CDR1 MDHEN, CDR2 SYDVKM. The chain's CDR3 is CASKSSDSYNEQFF. DNA for the CDR3: TGTGCCAGCAAATCTAGCGACTCCTACAATGAGCAGTTCTTC.

V is TRBV2 and J is TRBJ2-1; TRBD2 agrees at 8 bases. The CDR3 length is 13 residues. V trimming: 6 bases; J trimming: 9 bases; junction bases outside the gene matches: 7. Germline V gene data show CDR1 as SNHLY and CDR2 as FYNNEI. The CDR3 coding sequence is TGTGCCAGCAGGGGACTAGTTTCTCGTGAGCAGTTCTTC. It is translated as CASRGLVSREQFF.

Comment on this clone: Different DNA sequences within this sample yield the same CDR3. This rearrangement joins TRBV5-1 to TRBJ1-2; TRBD1 might be the D (5 bases). The V gene's germline CDR1 is SGHRS and CDR2 YFSETQ. V lost 2 bases and J 2 bases, leaving 7 bases between the germline ends. The CDR3 is 13 residues long. CDR3 nucleotides: TGCGCCAGCAGCTTACAGGACAACTATGGCTACACCTTC. Translation gives CASSLQDNYGYTF.

The chain recombines TRBV20-1 with TRBJ2-7, with D unclear. The CDR3 contains 10 residues. Germline CDR1 and CDR2: DFQATT and SNEGSKA (reference sequence). For the CDR3, the DNA is TGCAGCCCCGCCGCCAGGGAGCAGTACTTC. Its protein is CSPAAREQYF.

CDR3 region: CASRGDGTGELFF. Here the CDR3 DNA reads TGTGCCAGCAGGGGCGACGGTACCGGGGAGCTGTTTTTT. The V and J genes are TRBV2 and TRBJ2-2; no clear D gene. CDR1 is SNHLY, CDR2 FYNNEI, per germline. V lost 6 bases to trimming and J lost 5 bases, with 10 bases between them. The CDR3 totals 13 residues.

The sample holds a few counts of this clone. The chain is built from TRBV19 and TRBJ1-5; the match to TRBD1 covers 9 bases. Per the germline V gene, CDR1 is LNHDA and CDR2 is SQIVND (reference sequence). Trimming removed 1 base from V and 6 bases from J; junction bases left unmatched: 4. The CDR3 covers 15 residues. The CDR3 region is CASSIGQGVAQPQHF. CDR3 nucleotide sequence: TGTGCCAGTAGTATAGGACAGGGGGTAGCTCAGCCCCAGCATTTT. Based on the CDR3 plus reference TRBV19 and TRBJ1-5, the full variable domain is DGGITQSPKYLFRKEGQNVTLSCEQNLNHDAMYWYRQDPGQGLRLIYYSQIVNDFQKGDIAEGYSVSREKKESFPLTVTSAQKNPTAFYLCASSIGQGVAQPQHFGDGTRLSIL.

The chain links TRBV29-1 to TRBJ2-1; D may be TRBD2 (6 bases). Germline V gene lookup returns CDR1 SQVTM and CDR2 ANQGSEA. V lost 7 bases, J lost 9 bases, and 22 bases lay in between. This CDR3 spans 14 amino acids. The DNA for the CDR3 is TGCAGCGCCATTATAGCCACGGGGCGGGGTGAGCAGTTCTTC. It codes for CSAIIATGRGEQFF.

The V gene is TRBV9, the J gene TRBJ2-2; D is possibly TRBD1 (6 bases). CDR1 and CDR2 from the germline V gene are SGDLS and YYNGEE. Trimming removed 3 bases from V and 6 bases from J, with 18 bases in between. The CDR3 covers 16 residues. DNA of the CDR3: TGTGCCAGCAGCGGTACAGGGATAGGGCAGCCCGGGGAGCTGTTTTTT. Translating it yields CASSGTGIGQPGELFF.

The chain joins TRBV28 to TRBJ2-7; weak D call: TRBD2 (6 bases). The CDR3 has 14 amino acids. The V gene lost 2 bases and the J gene lost 7 bases, with 15 bases spanning the gap. Germline V CDR1 and CDR2: MDHEN, SYDVKM. The CDR3 DNA reads as TGTGCCAGCAGTTTAATCGGGAGTAGGGCGGAGCAGTACTTC. Amino acids: CASSLIGSRAEQYF.